One and the same sample provided the 13 T cell receptor beta chains below, sequenced in a study of blood T cell repertoires in COVID-19. Profiling relied on immunoSEQ multiplex PCR, and the TCRdb table lists in-frame clones only, not all of them. The table records 200,000 to 300,000 clones, around 83% of them present only once. The source material was peripheral blood. Receptors originate from a woman aged 55-69 years with active or convalescent COVID-19.

This sequence joins TRBV6-5 and TRBJ1-1; D is uncertain. Trimming stripped 6 bases from V and 8 bases from J, with 16 bases between. Germline CDR1 reads MNHEY; CDR2 reads SVGAGI. The CDR3 consists of 13 residues. This CDR3 is CASSSYPREEAFF. CDR3 coding DNA: TGTGCCAGCAGCTCATACCCGAGGGAAGAAGCTTTCTTT.

The chain combines TRBV27 with TRBJ1-1; unclear D gene. The V gene lost 5 bases and the J gene lost 1 base, with 14 bases spanning the gap. Germline lookup yields CDR1 MNHEY and CDR2 SMNVEV (reference sequence). This CDR3 is 15 amino acids long. The CDR3: CASSPRRKPNTEAFF. The CDR3 DNA reads as TGTGCCAGCAGTCCGCGGCGGAAACCGAACACTGAAGCTTTCTTT.

V and J are TRBV6-4 and TRBJ1-1; TRBD1 is a possible D gene (6 bases). From germline, CDR1 is MRHNA and CDR2 SNTAGT. The ends were cut back, 7 bases at V and 8 bases at J, with 20 bases in the middle. CDR3 length equals 14 residues. The CDR3 is CASTPGGQSFEAFF. CDR3 DNA: TGTGCCAGCACCCCCGGCGGACAGTCGTTCGAAGCTTTCTTT.

The CDR3: CASRLLQHDGYTF. The CDR3 region has the DNA TGTGCCAGCAGGCTCCTCCAACACGATGGCTACACCTTC. The rearrangement joins TRBV6-5 to TRBJ1-2; the D is unclear. The CDR3 runs 13 residues. The V end lost 6 bases, the J end lost 6 bases, and 14 bases lay between the germline ends. Germline CDR1 and CDR2: MNHEY and SVGAGI.

The J gene is TRBJ2-1, the V gene TRBV2; tentative D call: TRBD2 (7 bases). Looked up from germline, CDR1 is SNHLY and CDR2 is FYNNEI. The CDR3 contains 12 residues. V shed 8 bases and J shed 9 bases, with 14 bases lying between them. The CDR3 nucleotides read TGTGCCAGCCGTCCGGGGGGCCCTGAGCAGTTCTTC. It yields the protein CASRPGGPEQFF.

The genes are TRBV6-2 or TRBV6-3 and TRBJ1-5; 8 bases agree with TRBD1. CDR1 MNHEY and CDR2 SVGEGT come from the germline V gene. Germline trimming cut 6 bases from V and 4 bases from J; bases unmatched to any gene: 14. The CDR3 covers 17 residues. CDR3 bases: TGTGCCAGCAGCCGGGGCACAGGGGGTGCACCTAATCAGCCCCAGCATTTT. Its protein is CASSRGTGGAPNQPQHF.

This chain joins TRBV29-1 and TRBJ2-5; D perhaps matches TRBD1 (6 bases). Germline lookup yields CDR1 SQVTM and CDR2 ANQGSEA. With 0 bases removed from V and 4 bases from J, the gap between germline ends came to 12 bases. The CDR3 runs 14 residues. This CDR3 is CSVEDSNRAETQYF. CDR3 nucleotide sequence: TGCAGCGTTGAAGATAGTAACAGGGCAGAGACCCAGTACTTC. The full variable domain, with the rest looked up from reference TRBV29-1 and TRBJ2-5, is SAVISQKPSRDICQRGTSLTIQCQVDSQVTMMFWYRQQPGQSLTLIATANQGSEATYESGFVIDKFPISRPNLTFSTLTVSNMSPEDSSIYLCSVEDSNRAETQYFGPGTRLLVL.

This chain links TRBV5-1 with TRBJ2-3; TRBD1 is a possible D gene (6 bases). This CDR3 spans 13 amino acids. V was trimmed by 4 bases and J by 3 bases, leaving 9 bases between them. Germline values: CDR1 SGHRS, CDR2 YFSETQ. The CDR3 here is CASSEQGTDTQYF. In nucleotides, the CDR3 is TGCGCCAGCAGCGAACAGGGTACAGATACGCAGTATTTT.

The chain joins TRBV5-1 to TRBJ2-3, with TRBD2 matching over 10 bases. This CDR3 is built from 16 residues. Trimming at V came to 3 bases and at J to 1 base, leaving 5 bases not matched to a gene. The germline gives CDR1 SGHRS, CDR2 YFSETQ. The DNA for the CDR3 is TGCGCCAGCAGCTCCCTAACTAGCGGGGGCACAGATACGCAGTATTTT. Translated, it gives CASSSLTSGGTDTQYF.

The rearrangement uses TRBV10-3 and TRBJ1-1; no definite D call. This CDR3 contains 14 residues. The germline V gene has CDR1 ENHRY and CDR2 SYGVKD. V was cut by 0 bases and J by 1 base, with 6 bases left in between. CDR3 nucleotide sequence: TGTGCCATCAGTGAGTCCCCAGGGAACACTGAAGCTTTCTTT. Residues: CAISESPGNTEAFF.

The chain carries TRBV7-6 and TRBJ2-5; 10 bases are shared with TRBD1. Trimming took 1 base from V and 5 from J; bases not matched to a gene: 4. The CDR3 sequence is 15 residues long. In germline, CDR1 is SGHVS, CDR2 FNYEAQ. DNA of the CDR3: TGTGCCAGCAGCTTAGGGACAGGGGGGTCGGAGACCCAGTACTTC. Protein product: CASSLGTGGSETQYF.

As for this clone: Additional DNA sequences in this sample encode the identical CDR3. This chain links TRBV7-9 with TRBJ2-7; possible D gene TRBD2, 6 bases. The CDR3 has 12 amino acids. Germline V gene lookup returns CDR1 SEHNR and CDR2 FQNEAQ (reference sequence). V was shortened by 5 bases and J by 5 bases, with 10 bases between the two germline ends. CDR3 residues: CASSLGGDEQYF. As DNA, the CDR3 is TGTGCCAGCAGCCTCGGGGGAGACGAGCAGTACTTC.

The rearrangement joins TRBV7-9 to TRBJ2-5; 7 positions match TRBD1. Germline loops: CDR1 SEHNR, CDR2 FQNEAQ (reference sequence). The CDR3 covers 14 residues. V was pared by 7 bases and J by 3 bases, with 8 bases of the junction left unmatched. CDR3: CASTLTGSKETQYF. The CDR3 DNA reads as TGTGCCAGCACCCTGACAGGGTCCAAAGAGACCCAGTACTTC. The full variable domain, completed using reference TRBV7-9 and TRBJ2-5, is DTGVSQNPRHKITKRGQNVTFRCDPISEHNRLYWYRQTLGQGPEFLTYFQNEAQLEKSRLLSDRFSAERPKGSFSTLEIQRTEQGDSAMYLCASTLTGSKETQYFGPGTRLLVL.